The subject of this entry is one T cell receptor beta chain. The antigen this receptor binds is unknown. The sample holds no much larger clone one base away, and base qualities are not on file. These data come from a study of blood T cell repertoires in COVID-19 (dated by TCRdb to about 2020). At the level of the whole study: Collaborator samples came from the United States, Italy and Spain and covered acute and convalescent phases of COVID-19. The prospective study material was composed of cDNA or gDNA derived from T cells, B-cell-depleted T cells, or PBMCs. Deeply sampled blood TCRbeta repertoires from subjects exposed to, actively infected with, or recovered from COVID-19 were included in the dataset. A freely available public database, intended as a resource for researchers studying the immune response to SARS-CoV-2, is where the repertoires were released. The samples were drawn from the first 160 participants of the ongoing ImmuneRACE study and from 950 to 1,500 subjects provided by 6 global collaborators. A de-identified subject ID, COVID-19 status, age in years and sex were almost always included in the sample metadata. Where available, HLA class I and class II types were taken from metadata supplied by the sample provider and were not determined by assay-based typing. Summary of the overall study and its limitations: The quantity of clinical and demographic metadata differed by source and by participant and was supplied without curation.

V is trimmed back by 5 bases and J by 3 bases, and the junction contains 9 bases that no gene match accounts for. The CDR3, cysteine through phenylalanine, is 16 amino acids long. Only CDR3 DNA remains: 48 bases, in frame from the first base. Looking up the germline V gene yields CDR1 SNHLY and CDR2 FYNNEI. TCRbeta CDR3 regions were amplified from genomic DNA using the immunoSEQ Assay, a bias-controlled multiplex PCR. Turning to the authors' computational methods: The number of nucleated cells in each sample was estimated from the amplification of reference gene primers within the assay. Sequence reads were collapsed and filtered to measure the absolute abundance of every unique TCRbeta CDR3 rearrangement. For each sample, productive Simpson clonality was calculated by taking the square root of Simpson's diversity index across productive rearrangements. The table comes from immuneACCESS by way of TCRdb, which keeps in-frame sequences with V and J called. Part of the clones is missing from these tables; in studies checked, under half for an unresolved V gene and the rest for unknown reasons. Clone size and V and J calls were adopted from that table, with D and trimming inferred from the DNA. The sample includes some 200,000 clones, with about 87% observed a single time. The ten biggest clones cover 2.6% of the sample.

Participants in the prospective study were enrolled through a virtual design, were aged 18 to 89 years, and lived in 20 to 30 United States geographic areas. In the prospective study, cohorts were assigned on the basis of participant-reported clinical history obtained from a screening survey and a study questionnaire. ImmuneRACE Cohort 3 recovered participants were defined by two consecutive negative NP/OP PCR tests, healthcare professional clearance, or symptom resolution. Each participant in the prospective study had whole blood, serum and a nasopharyngeal or oropharyngeal swab collected by mobile phlebotomists. Participants in the prospective study had the option to provide additional blood draws and questionnaires over an approximately 2-month period. Prospective study blood samples were shipped either frozen or at room temperature before DNA extraction.

The clonotype comes from a woman under 40 who had recovered from COVID-19. This sequence uses TRBV2 and TRBJ1-4; TRBD1 fits 7 bases in the junction. The sequencing sample was made of PBMCs or T cells enriched from blood (not recorded which). The CDR3 reads as follows: CASSSRSTGSNEKLFF. The DNA is TGTGCCAGCAGTTCGAGATCGACAGGGTCTAATGAAAAACTGTTTTTT.